A single sample gave rise to the 18 T cell receptor beta chains below, sequenced in a study of blood T cell repertoires in COVID-19. Some clones are missing from TCRdb's copy, which holds only in-frame ones; the method was immunoSEQ multiplex PCR. The sample yields tens of thousands of clones, around 86% seen once. Sample: peripheral blood. These TCRs come from a human donor in a cohort sampled during active COVID-19.

This clone was detected only once. The J gene is TRBJ2-2, the V gene TRBV19; 11 nucleotides match TRBD2. V lost 7 bases and J lost 2; bases outside the gene matches: 12. Germline CDR1 LNHDA, CDR2 SQIVND (reference sequence). The CDR3 extends over 18 amino acids. The CDR3 bases are TGTGCCAGTAACCCGGGACTAGCGGTCCCATTTAACACCGGGGAGCTGTTTTTT. Protein sequence: CASNPGLAVPFNTGELFF.

This chain links TRBV6-1 with TRBJ2-7; TRBD1 agrees at 10 bases. The CDR3 totals 16 residues. Trimming took 1 base from V and 6 from J; bases not matched to a gene: 9. Germline values: CDR1 MNHNS, CDR2 SASEGT. The CDR3 is CASSEDLDRGPLEQYF. The CDR3, as DNA: TGTGCCAGCAGTGAAGACCTTGACAGGGGGCCCCTCGAGCAGTACTTC.

This clone has more than one count but fewer than ten. The DNA of the CDR3 is TGTGCCAGCAGCTTACTAGCGGGGGGCGGTGAGCAGTTCTTC. This sequence encodes CASSLLAGGGEQFF. The chain carries TRBV11-2 and TRBJ2-1; 11 nucleotides match TRBD2. Germline CDR1 and CDR2: SGHAT and FQNNGV. This CDR3 region has 14 residues. Unmatched junction bases numbered 3, after V lost 2 bases and J lost 9 bases.

CDR3: CASSLNRGARNEQFF. DNA of the CDR3: TGTGCCAGCAGCTTAAATCGTGGGGCCAGAAATGAGCAGTTCTTC. This chain links TRBV7-3 with TRBJ2-1, with D possibly TRBD1 on 5 matching bases. Trimming cost V 1 base and J 7 bases, with 14 bases left between them. This CDR3 has 15 residues. Germline values: CDR1 SGHTA, CDR2 FQGTGA.

This chain links TRBV21-1 with TRBJ2-1; the table's D gene call, TRBD2, was not cross checked with the DNA. TRBV21-1 is flagged as a pseudogene. The CDR3 sequence is 13 residues long. CDR3 sequence: CASKRGSYNEQFF. The CDR3 DNA reads TGTGCCAGCAAAAGAGGCTCCTACAATGAGCAGTTCTTC.

The chain has TRBV18 and TRBJ2-3; 7 nucleotides agree with TRBD1. Per germline, CDR1 KGHSH and CDR2 LQKENI. V shed 1 base and J 5 bases; nucleotides not matched to a gene: 6. The CDR3 is 15 amino acids. DNA for the CDR3: TGTGCCAGCTCACCACTAGGAGACAGGGTAGATACGCAGTATTTT. This codes for CASSPLGDRVDTQYF.

The rearrangement joins TRBV24-1 to TRBJ1-5; TRBD1 matches 8 bases. The CDR3 totals 16 residues. Unmatched junction bases numbered 3, after V lost 3 bases and J lost 0 bases. Germline V CDR1 and CDR2: KGHDR, SFDVKD. The CDR3 loop is CATSDGQGNSNQPQHF. CDR3 coding DNA: TGTGCCACCAGTGATGGACAGGGAAATAGCAATCAGCCCCAGCATTTT.

The CDR3 region has the DNA TGTGCCAGCAGCCCGCAACGGGGATCACCCCTCCACTTT. It codes for CASSPQRGSPLHF. The genes are TRBV3-1 (or the pseudogene TRBV3-2) and TRBJ1-6; D unresolved. V was trimmed by 4 bases and J by 10 bases, leaving 11 bases between them. This CDR3 spans 13 amino acids. The V gene's germline CDR1 is LGHDT and CDR2 YNNKEL (reference sequence).

In this sample, this clone turned up a few times. The chain employs TRBV12-5 and TRBJ2-7; tentative D call: TRBD1 (6 bases). The CDR3 has 15 amino acids. Trimming took 5 bases from V and 6 from J, leaving 20 bases between them. In germline, CDR1 is LGHNT, CDR2 FRNRAP. Written as DNA, the CDR3 is TGTGCTAGTGGTCCAGGACTCTGGACAGTACCCGAGCAGTACTTC. Its protein product is CASGPGLWTVPEQYF.

The gene calls are TRBV7-9 and TRBJ1-6, with D unresolved. V lost 2 bases to trimming and J lost 3 bases, with 17 bases between them. The CDR3 runs to 18 residues. Germline V gene lookup returns CDR1 SEHNR and CDR2 FQNEAQ (reference sequence). The CDR3, as DNA: TGTGCCAGCAGCTTACGGGCAGGAGAAGGACTCTATAATTCACCCCTCCACTTT. Encoded protein: CASSLRAGEGLYNSPLHF.

This chain joins TRBV6-6 and TRBJ2-3; tentatively, D is TRBD1 (6 bases). The CDR3 is 15 residues long. V lost 6 bases to trimming and J lost 2 bases, with 15 bases between them. Per the germline V gene, CDR1 is MNHNY and CDR2 is SVGAGI (reference sequence). Here the CDR3 reads CASRPGWTVTDTQYF. In DNA form, the CDR3 reads TGTGCCAGCAGGCCCGGCTGGACAGTCACAGATACGCAGTATTTT.

V gene TRBV5-1 combines with J gene TRBJ2-7; TRBD1 agrees at 7 bases. Germline values: CDR1 SGHRS, CDR2 YFSETQ. With 0 bases clipped from V and 2 bases from J, the junction kept 2 bases outside the gene matches. The CDR3 covers 14 residues. The CDR3 coding sequence is TGCGCCAGCAGCTTGGAACAGGGGACCTACGAGCAGTACTTC. Its translation is CASSLEQGTYEQYF.

This clone was detected only once. The J gene is TRBJ2-2, the V gene TRBV28; TRBD1 matches 9 bases. CDR1 is MDHEN and CDR2 is SYDVKM in the germline V gene. The CDR3 is 15 amino acids. V trimming: 7 bases; J trimming: 5 bases; junction bases outside the gene matches: 8. CDR3 in amino acids: CASTTGGARTGELFF. The CDR3 DNA reads as TGTGCCAGCACCACAGGGGGCGCGAGAACCGGGGAGCTGTTTTTT.

The J gene is TRBJ1-1, the V gene TRBV19; TRBD1 aligns across 9 bases. The trim removed 5 bases at V and 4 bases at J, leaving 5 bases unmatched. Germline V gives CDR1 LNHDA, CDR2 SQIVND (reference sequence). The length of the CDR3 is 14 residues. As DNA, the CDR3 is TGTGCCAGTAGTGTCGACAGGGGGGGCACTGAAGCTTTCTTT. It translates to CASSVDRGGTEAFF.

The rearrangement uses TRBV7-2 and TRBJ2-1; maybe TRBD1 (5 bases). The germline V gene encodes CDR1 SGHTA and CDR2 FQGNSA. V dropped 5 bases and J dropped 8 bases, with 22 bases sitting between them. This CDR3 is built from 16 residues. CDR3 sequence reads: CASSPGTGLRTDEQFF. CDR3 sequence (DNA): TGTGCCAGCAGCCCCGGTACAGGTCTTCGGACGGATGAGCAGTTCTTC.

This chain connects TRBV11-2 to TRBJ1-2; a weak D match, TRBD1 (6 bases). The CDR3 runs to 13 residues. CDR1 is SGHAT, CDR2 FQNNGV, per germline. The V end was cut by 2 bases, the J end by 4 bases, with 8 bases between. The DNA for the CDR3 is TGTGCCAGCAGCTTACCAGGGGCCTATGGCTACACCTTC. It translates to CASSLPGAYGYTF.

The chain carries TRBV6-5 and TRBJ1-3, with D perhaps TRBD1 (5 bases). Germline V gene lookup returns CDR1 MNHEY and CDR2 SVGAGI. Trimming stripped 6 bases from V and 8 bases from J, with 14 bases between. CDR3 length: 13 residues. The CDR3 DNA follows: TGTGCCAGCAGAGGGGCAGGAACGGACACCATATATTTT. Protein: CASRGAGTDTIYF.

There are a few counts of this clone. The V call is TRBV5-1, the J call TRBJ2-3; D might be TRBD2 (5 bases). CDR3 length: 14 amino acids. V was trimmed by 0 bases and J by 5 bases, leaving 10 bases between them. Germline V gene data show CDR1 as SGHRS and CDR2 as YFSETQ. CDR3 sequence: CASSLVGNGDTQYF. The CDR3 DNA reads TGCGCCAGCAGCTTGGTCGGGAACGGAGATACGCAGTATTTT.